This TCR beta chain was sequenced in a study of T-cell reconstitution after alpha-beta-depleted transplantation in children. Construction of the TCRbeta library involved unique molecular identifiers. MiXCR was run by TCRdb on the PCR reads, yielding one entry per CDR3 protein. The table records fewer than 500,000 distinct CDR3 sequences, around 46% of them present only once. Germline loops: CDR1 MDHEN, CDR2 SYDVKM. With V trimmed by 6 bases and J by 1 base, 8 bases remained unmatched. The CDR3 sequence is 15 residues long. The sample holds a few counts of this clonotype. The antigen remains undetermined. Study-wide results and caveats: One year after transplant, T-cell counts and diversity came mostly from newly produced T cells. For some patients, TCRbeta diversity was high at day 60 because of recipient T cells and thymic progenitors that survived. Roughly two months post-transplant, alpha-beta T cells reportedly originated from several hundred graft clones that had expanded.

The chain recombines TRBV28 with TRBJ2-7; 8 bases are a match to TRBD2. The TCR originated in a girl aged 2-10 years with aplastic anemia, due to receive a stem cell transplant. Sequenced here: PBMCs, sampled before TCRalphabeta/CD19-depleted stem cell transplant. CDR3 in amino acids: CASSPWVAGSYEQYF. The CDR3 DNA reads TGTGCCAGCAGCCCCTGGGTAGCGGGATCCTACGAGCAGTACTTC.